These 10 T cell receptor beta chains originate from one sample sequenced in a study of patients and donors after allogeneic stem cell transplantation. TCRdb analysed the RT-PCR reads with MiXCR anew, one entry per CDR3 protein. The table includes 90,000 to 130,000 distinct CDR3 sequences, 35% detected once. Sequencing was carried out using blood, either unsorted or a sorted T cell fraction (not recorded which). The source is a human donor who was either an allogeneic HSCT recipient or a stem cell or donor lymphocyte infusion donor (not recorded which). It is not recorded whose cells these are; they may come from a transplant donor.

The V and J genes are TRBV7-9 and TRBJ1-6, with D maybe TRBD1 (5 bases). Germline CDR1 SEHNR, CDR2 FQNEAQ (reference sequence). The length of the CDR3 is 15 residues. Trimming took off 1 base at V and 6 bases at J, with 10 bases between the two ends. This chain's CDR3 is CASSLVPQGNSPLHF. In DNA, the CDR3 is TGTGCCAGCAGCTTAGTACCCCAGGGTAATTCACCCCTCCACTTT.

There are a few counts of this clonotype. The V gene is TRBV12-3 or TRBV12-4, the J gene TRBJ1-2; maybe TRBD1 (6 bases). With 0 bases removed from V and 7 bases from J, the gap between germline ends came to 9 bases. This CDR3 spans 13 amino acids. CDR3 coding DNA: TGTGCCAGCAGTTTAGCCGGGGGGCCTGGCTACACCTTC. This codes for CASSLAGGPGYTF.

The gene calls are TRBV20-1 and TRBJ2-3; D is unclear. Germline CDR1 and CDR2: DFQATT and SNEGSKA (reference sequence). This CDR3 region has 12 residues. Trimming removed 8 bases at V and 5 bases at J, with 14 bases between. In nucleotides, the CDR3 is TGCAGTACTACGAATATGGTAGATACGCAGTATTTT. Protein sequence: CSTTNMVDTQYF.

The chain employs TRBV5-1 and TRBJ2-2, with 9 bases that match TRBD2. The germline V gene has CDR1 SGHRS and CDR2 YFSETQ. The CDR3 sequence is 16 residues long. V lost 5 bases and J lost 4; bases outside the gene matches: 9. Here the CDR3 reads CASRPSGRSSTGELFF. The CDR3 nucleotides read TGCGCCAGCAGACCCAGCGGGAGGTCCTCCACCGGGGAGCTGTTTTTT.

This chain uses TRBV4-2 with TRBJ1-1; D call uncertain. CDR3 length: 14 residues. Trimming shortened V by 3 bases and J by 0 bases, and 8 bases separated the two germline ends. The germline gives CDR1 LGHNA, CDR2 YNFKEQ. This CDR3 reads CASSHPPVNTEAFF. CDR3 nucleotides: TGTGCCAGCAGCCATCCCCCCGTGAACACTGAAGCTTTCTTT.

The V gene is TRBV7-2, the J gene TRBJ2-1; D remains unclear. The germline V gene has CDR1 SGHTA and CDR2 FQGNSA. The V gene lost 3 bases and the J gene lost 4 bases, with 7 bases spanning the gap. This CDR3 is 13 amino acids long. Here the CDR3 DNA reads TGTGCCAGCAGCTTCCCCAAATACAATGAGCAGTTCTTC. Its translation is CASSFPKYNEQFF.

The chain couples TRBV5-1 to TRBJ2-1, with 7 bases lining up with TRBD1. The CDR3 length is 16 residues. V lost 0 bases to trimming and J lost 8 bases; unmatched junction nucleotides: 11. Germline CDR1 SGHRS, CDR2 YFSETQ. Here the CDR3 reads CASSLVAGQVVDEQFF. In DNA, the CDR3 is TGCGCCAGCAGCTTGGTGGCCGGACAGGTGGTCGATGAGCAGTTCTTC.

This clonotype was detected many times. This chain uses TRBV29-1 with TRBJ1-2, with D unresolved. V was clipped by 4 bases and J by 4 bases, with 13 bases between them. The CDR3 length is 13 residues. CDR1 and CDR2 (germline): SQVTM, ANQGSEA. CDR3 in DNA: TGCAGCGTTGGCCCCGGGGAGGGCTATGGCTACACCTTC. It codes for CSVGPGEGYGYTF.

The rearrangement uses TRBV20-1 and TRBJ2-7; TRBD2 matches 8 bases. The CDR3 covers 14 residues. With V trimmed by 0 bases and J by 6 bases, 7 bases remained unmatched. The germline V gene has CDR1 DFQATT and CDR2 SNEGSKA (reference sequence). Here the CDR3 reads CSARDPGRASEQYF. The CDR3 nucleotides read TGCAGTGCTAGAGACCCCGGGAGGGCCTCCGAGCAGTACTTC.

This clonotype appeared a few times. The chain is built from TRBV20-1 and TRBJ1-5; no definite D call. The V gene lost 0 bases and the J gene lost 6 bases, with 6 bases spanning the gap. The CDR3 covers 12 residues. CDR1 and CDR2 (germline): DFQATT, SNEGSKA (reference sequence). CDR3 nucleotides: TGCAGTGCTAGAGAGCCCCTTCAGCCCCAGCATTTT. Its protein is CSAREPLQPQHF.